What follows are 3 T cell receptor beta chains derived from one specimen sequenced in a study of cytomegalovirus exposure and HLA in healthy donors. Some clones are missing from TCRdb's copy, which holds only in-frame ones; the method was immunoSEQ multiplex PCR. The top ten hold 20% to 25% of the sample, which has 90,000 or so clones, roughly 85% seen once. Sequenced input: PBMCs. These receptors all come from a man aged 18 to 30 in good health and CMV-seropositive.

This CDR3 reads CASSSPPRYNEQFF. The CDR3 DNA follows: TGCGCCAGCAGCTCACCCCCGAGATACAATGAGCAGTTCTTC. The chain uses TRBV4-1 and TRBJ2-1; D not certain. The CDR3 runs to 14 residues. From germline, CDR1 is MGHRA and CDR2 YSYEKL. Trimming left V 5 bases short and J 4 bases short, with 12 bases between.

CDR3 sequence (DNA): TGTGCAAGTCGCTTAGCGCTAGGACACAGCAACAAGCGGGAGAACACCGGGGAGCTGTTTTTT. Protein product: CASRLALGHSNKRENTGELFF. The chain joins TRBV12-2 to TRBJ2-2; TRBD2, the table's D call, was not compared with the DNA. TRBV12-2 is listed as a pseudogene. The CDR3 extends over 21 amino acids.

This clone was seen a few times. CDR3 DNA: TGCGCCAGCAGATCTAGCGCGATTCAAGAGACCCAGTACTTC. As protein: CASRSSAIQETQYF. The chain uses TRBV5-1 and TRBJ2-5, with a weak D call TRBD2 (6 bases). The CDR3 covers 14 residues. CDR1 is SGHRS, CDR2 YFSETQ, per germline. V was trimmed by 5 bases and J by 2 bases, leaving 13 bases between them.